The 6 T cell receptor beta chains reported below all come from one sample, sequenced in a study of T cell responses to AZD1222 COVID-19 vaccine. Clones were sequenced by immunoSEQ multiplex PCR, and TCRdb holds only the in-frame ones, with some missing. Here the sample spans about 140,000 clones, about 90% being singletons. Sequencing used peripheral blood, obtained on day 0 of AZD1222 vaccination. The receptors stem from an adult in good health.

The J gene is TRBJ2-3, the V gene TRBV14; D gene unclear. The V end lost 1 base, the J end lost 5 bases, and 7 bases lay between the germline ends. This CDR3 has 13 residues. Germline V gene sequence: CDR1 SGHDN, CDR2 FVKESK. CDR3 nucleotide sequence: TGTGCCAGCAGCCAAGCGCTAGTAGATACGCAGTATTTT. Amino acid sequence: CASSQALVDTQYF.

J is TRBJ2-7 and V is TRBV20-1, with 10 positions matching TRBD2. The V segment lost 3 bases and the J segment 4 bases; nucleotides outside the gene matches: 12. Germline V lookup: CDR1 DFQATT, CDR2 SNEGSKA (reference sequence). CDR3 length: 16 amino acids. The DNA for the CDR3 is TGCAGTGCTAGTGAACTAGCGGGACGAATCGGGTACGAGCAGTACTTC. Amino acids: CSASELAGRIGYEQYF.

In the case of this clone: The junction and the germline gene differ at one end; a read error may be behind it. This chain connects TRBV27 to TRBJ2-7; D tentatively reads TRBD1 or TRBD2 (5 bases each). Per the germline V gene, CDR1 is MNHEY and CDR2 is SMNVEV (reference sequence). CDR3 length: 13 amino acids. The CDR3 is CASSFQGGGEQCF. CDR3 DNA: TGTGCCAGCAGTTTTCAGGGTGGAGGCGAGCAGTGCTTC.

This chain links TRBV6-4 with TRBJ1-2; the D is unclear. The germline V and J ends were trimmed by 2 bases and 8 bases, with 12 bases remaining between them. Germline V gene data show CDR1 as MRHNA and CDR2 as SNTAGT. CDR3 length: 13 amino acids. The CDR3 DNA reads TGTGCCAGCAGTGACGGGGAATCGGGCGGCTACACCTTC. Translating it yields CASSDGESGGYTF.

The DNA for the CDR3 is TGCGCCAGCAGCCAAACCTCAGGTTTGAACACTGAAGCTTTCTTT. This translates into CASSQTSGLNTEAFF. V is TRBV5-1 and J is TRBJ1-1, with D unresolved. CDR3 size: 15 residues. The V gene lost 4 bases and the J gene lost 0 bases, with 13 bases spanning the gap. Germline CDR1 SGHRS, CDR2 YFSETQ.

CDR3 nucleotide sequence: TGTGCCAGCAGTGACGGGACAGGGTCCTACAATGAGCAGTTCTTC. It encodes CASSDGTGSYNEQFF. The chain has TRBV6-4 and TRBJ2-1, with 9 bases fitting TRBD1. The CDR3 is 15 amino acids. V gave up 2 bases and J gave up 1 base; unmatched junction bases: 0. Germline V lookup: CDR1 MRHNA, CDR2 SNTAGT.